Following are 23 T cell receptor beta chains from one sample sequenced in a study of T cell responses to AZD1222 COVID-19 vaccine. Assay: immunoSEQ multiplex PCR; the TCRdb copy retains only in-frame clones and omits some. The table includes roughly 100,000 clones, 85% to 90% detected once. Sequenced here: peripheral blood, sampled on day 0 of AZD1222 vaccination. These TCRs come from an adult in good health.

The chain couples TRBV5-1 to TRBJ2-2; D gene unclear. Trimming took 0 bases from V and 4 from J, leaving 7 bases between them. The CDR3 extends over 14 amino acids. Germline V gives CDR1 SGHRS, CDR2 YFSETQ. CDR3 loop: CASSLGGPTGELFF. CDR3 nucleotides: TGCGCCAGCAGCTTGGGCGGACCCACCGGGGAGCTGTTTTTT.

The V gene is TRBV30, the J gene TRBJ1-1; 7 nucleotides agree with TRBD1. The CDR3 sequence is 13 residues long. The V and J ends lost 3 bases and 4 bases, in that order; junction bases with no gene match: 5. The germline CDR1 and CDR2 sequences are GTSNPN and SVGIG (reference sequence). CDR3 bases: TGTGCCTGGAGGGGGGAGGGGGCCACTGAAGCTTTCTTT. Protein sequence: CAWRGEGATEAFF.

The chain has TRBV24-1 and TRBJ1-1; D is uncertain. The CDR3 has 13 residues. Germline assignment: CDR1 KGHDR and CDR2 SFDVKD. V was pared by 4 bases and J by 4 bases, with 9 bases between. CDR3 nucleotides: TGTGCCACCAGTGAAAGGGTCGGCACTGAAGCTTTCTTT. Its translation is CATSERVGTEAFF.

The rearrangement links TRBV6-2 or TRBV6-3 to TRBJ1-1, with 9 bases identical to TRBD1. Per the germline V gene, CDR1 is MNHEY and CDR2 is SVGEGT. The CDR3 contains 13 residues. V was clipped by 0 bases and J by 11 bases; unmatched bases: 4. The CDR3 nucleotides read TGTGCCAGCAGTTACTCGACAGGGGGGTGGGCTTTCTTT. Residues: CASSYSTGGWAFF.

J is TRBJ1-3 and V is TRBV4-2; D perhaps matches TRBD1 (6 bases). CDR1 is LGHNA and CDR2 is YNFKEQ in the germline V gene. Trimming took off 0 bases at V and 0 bases at J, with 6 bases between the two ends. This CDR3 is built from 15 residues. The CDR3 spells CASSQDRGSGNTIYF. The DNA for the CDR3 is TGTGCCAGCAGCCAAGACAGGGGCTCTGGAAACACCATATATTTT.

The CDR3 nucleotides are TGTGCCAGCAGTGAATTGGGTCGCCACAATGAGCAGTTCTTC. Protein sequence: CASSELGRHNEQFF. The V call is TRBV6-1, the J call TRBJ2-1; D is undetermined. This CDR3 region has 14 residues. CDR1 MNHNS and CDR2 SASEGT come from the germline V gene. V was clipped by 2 bases and J by 5 bases, with 10 bases between them.

This chain joins TRBV28 and TRBJ2-2; D is undetermined. This CDR3 contains 13 residues. V was pared by 7 bases and J by 5 bases, with 11 bases between. Germline lookup yields CDR1 MDHEN and CDR2 SYDVKM. CDR3 sequence: CASIGERTGELFF. In nucleotides, the CDR3 is TGTGCCAGCATTGGAGAGAGAACCGGGGAGCTGTTTTTT.

This chain joins TRBV19 and TRBJ1-1; D gene unclear. CDR1 LNHDA and CDR2 SQIVND come from the germline V gene (reference sequence). The CDR3 is 13 residues long. V dropped 5 bases and J dropped 3 bases, with 10 bases sitting between them. The CDR3 DNA sequence: TGTGCCAGTAGTCCCCTCCTCTACACTGAAGCTTTCTTT. It is translated as CASSPLLYTEAFF.

This clone was recorded a few times. V usage is TRBV6-5 and J usage is TRBJ1-3; TRBD1 aligns across 11 bases. CDR1 and CDR2 (germline): MNHEY, SVGAGI. The CDR3 is 15 residues long. Trimming took 7 bases from V and 4 from J; bases not matched to a gene: 6. The CDR3, as DNA: TGTGCCAGCACTCCGGGACAGGGGGGAGGAAACACCATATATTTT. Protein product: CASTPGQGGGNTIYF.

The chain combines TRBV19 with TRBJ1-1; TRBD1 matches 7 bases. This CDR3 comprises 15 residues. Per the germline V gene, CDR1 is LNHDA and CDR2 is SQIVND (reference sequence). With 2 bases clipped from V and 3 bases from J, the junction kept 6 bases outside the gene matches. This chain's CDR3 is CASSIQGVVDTEAFF. DNA for the CDR3: TGTGCCAGTAGTATACAGGGGGTGGTGGACACTGAAGCTTTCTTT.

This clone was counted once. The chain carries TRBV18 and TRBJ1-1; TRBD1 might be the D (5 bases). CDR3 length equals 15 residues. Germline CDR1 and CDR2: KGHSH and LQKENI. V was shortened by 2 bases and J by 4 bases, with 14 bases between the two germline ends. The CDR3 coding sequence is TGTGCCAGCTCACCAGAGGGACGGGTGGGCACTGAAGCTTTCTTT. Amino acids: CASSPEGRVGTEAFF.

The chain carries TRBV7-9 and TRBJ2-7; 8 bases line up with TRBD1. The trim removed 0 bases at V and 3 bases at J, leaving 4 bases unmatched. This CDR3 has 15 amino acids. Per the germline V gene, CDR1 is SEHNR and CDR2 is FQNEAQ (reference sequence). In nucleotides, the CDR3 is TGTGCCAGCAGCTTAGCGGGACAGGAGATCTACGAGCAGTACTTC. This sequence encodes CASSLAGQEIYEQYF.

V usage is TRBV19 and J usage is TRBJ1-2; D is unclear. CDR1 and CDR2 (germline): LNHDA, SQIVND (reference sequence). Between the trimmed V and J ends, which lost 4 bases and 4 bases, there was a span of 10 bases. The CDR3 is 13 residues long. The CDR3 protein is CASSKGSTYGYTF. The CDR3 DNA reads TGTGCCAGTAGTAAGGGCAGTACCTATGGCTACACCTTC.

This chain uses TRBV3-1 (or the pseudogene TRBV3-2) with TRBJ2-7; TRBD2 might be the D (6 bases). The ends were cut back, 3 bases at V and 7 bases at J, with 16 bases in the middle. Germline V gene data show CDR1 as LGHDT and CDR2 as YNNKEL (reference sequence). This CDR3 has 14 amino acids. CDR3 protein: CASSQRASECEQYF. CDR3 nucleotides: TGTGCCAGCAGCCAGCGGGCTAGCGAGTGTGAGCAGTACTTC.

The genes are TRBV3-1 (or the pseudogene TRBV3-2) and TRBJ2-7, with D possibly called TRBD1 or TRBD2 (5 bases each). The CDR3 consists of 15 residues. Germline V gives CDR1 LGHDT, CDR2 YNNKEL (reference sequence). Trimming left V 3 bases short and J 3 bases short, with 15 bases between. The CDR3 protein is CASSHPGTRGYEQYF. Here the CDR3 DNA reads TGTGCCAGCAGCCACCCCGGGACCCGCGGCTACGAGCAGTACTTC.

V usage is TRBV28 and J usage is TRBJ2-6; D is perhaps TRBD2 (6 bases). Germline V gene lookup returns CDR1 MDHEN and CDR2 SYDVKM. CDR3 length: 15 residues. This CDR3 reads CATGASVSGANVLTF. The CDR3 DNA is TGTGCTACGGGAGCTTCAGTGTCTGGGGCCAACGTCCTGACTTTC.

The chain recombines TRBV29-1 with TRBJ1-2, with no clear D. Germline V lookup: CDR1 SQVTM, CDR2 ANQGSEA. Trimming took off 3 bases at V and 2 bases at J, with 7 bases between the two ends. The CDR3 sequence is 12 residues long. The DNA for the CDR3 is TGCAGCGTTGACAAGAGGAACTATGGCTACACCTTC. Translation gives CSVDKRNYGYTF. The variable domain in full, completed from reference TRBV29-1 and TRBJ1-2, reads SAVISQKPSRDICQRGTSLTIQCQVDSQVTMMFWYRQQPGQSLTLIATANQGSEATYESGFVIDKFPISRPNLTFSTLTVSNMSPEDSSIYLCSVDKRNYGYTFGSGTRLTVV.

The chain links TRBV10-1 to TRBJ1-5; unclear D gene. Between the trimmed V and J ends, which lost 0 bases and 5 bases, there was a span of 11 bases. CDR1 WNHNN and CDR2 SYGVQD come from the germline V gene (reference sequence). The length of the CDR3 is 15 residues. This CDR3 is CASSESRPGDQPQHF. DNA of the CDR3: TGCGCCAGCAGTGAGTCGAGGCCCGGGGATCAGCCCCAGCATTTT.

J is TRBJ1-5 and V is TRBV19; the D gene is possibly TRBD1 (5 bases). This CDR3 is 14 amino acids long. Trimming pared 6 bases from V and 5 bases from J, leaving 14 bases between. Germline lookup yields CDR1 LNHDA and CDR2 SQIVND (reference sequence). The CDR3 DNA reads as TGTGCCAGTAGGAAGACCGAGGGGTATCAGCCCCAGCATTTT. Amino acid sequence: CASRKTEGYQPQHF.

The chain has TRBV27 and TRBJ2-5, with D uncertain. With 3 bases removed from V and 1 base from J, the gap between germline ends came to 6 bases. The CDR3 sequence is 13 residues long. Germline V CDR1 and CDR2: MNHEY, SMNVEV (reference sequence). As DNA, the CDR3 is TGTGCCAGCAGTTTTAGGGTCCAAGAGACCCAGTACTTC. Amino acid sequence: CASSFRVQETQYF.

The CDR3 sequence is CASSLSVSSYNEQFF. DNA of the CDR3: TGTGCCAGCAGTTTATCGGTGAGCTCCTACAATGAGCAGTTCTTC. The genes are TRBV27 and TRBJ2-1; D unresolved. Trimming removed 0 bases at V and 0 bases at J, with 6 bases between. The germline gives CDR1 MNHEY, CDR2 SMNVEV (reference sequence). The length of the CDR3 is 15 residues.

The rearrangement uses TRBV5-1 and TRBJ2-1; the D gene is possibly TRBD2 (6 bases). This CDR3 spans 13 amino acids. The V end lost 4 bases, the J end lost 8 bases, and 13 bases lay between the germline ends. The V gene's germline CDR1 is SGHRS and CDR2 YFSETQ. The CDR3 DNA reads as TGCGCCAGCAGCGAAGCGACTAGTGATGAGCAGTTCTTC. Its translation is CASSEATSDEQFF.

The chain uses TRBV10-3 and TRBJ2-4, with D unclear. Germline V gives CDR1 ENHRY, CDR2 SYGVKD. The CDR3 has 16 residues. V lost 3 bases and J 5 bases, leaving 17 bases between the germline ends. This CDR3 reads CAISDILGGSENIQYF. The CDR3 DNA reads as TGTGCCATCAGTGACATTCTTGGCGGATCGGAAAACATTCAGTACTTC.